This T cell receptor (beta chain) was found in a study of OX40 agonist ivuxolimab in advanced cancers. For the study in its entirety: Ivuxolimab was an agonistic, fully human IgG2 monoclonal antibody directed against OX40 (CD134), a costimulatory receptor. A male proportion of 82.7% and a mean age of around 60 years, ranging from 23 to 79, were recorded for the dose-escalation cohort. The point of sequencing TCRbeta in the periphery was to test whether ivuxolimab changed TCR sequence diversity and drove clonal T-cell expansion. Partial responses occurred in three dose-escalation patients: two with cutaneous melanoma and one with hepatocellular carcinoma. Prior anti-PD-1, anti-PD-L1 or anti-CTLA-4 therapy was permitted, and checkpoint inhibitors had been received by around 40% of dose-escalation patients. Among the approximately 50 dose-escalation patients, around 20 had hepatocellular carcinoma, approximately 15 melanoma, 9 renal cell carcinoma and 9 head and neck cancer. The monotherapy dose-escalation portion (N of about 52 patients) of the phase I ivuxolimab trial is reported in the paper. Intravenous ivuxolimab was administered to patients every 2 weeks at six dose levels: 0.01, 0.1, 0.3, 1.5, 3 and 10 mg/kg. Study-wide conclusions, independent of this receptor: The antigen specificity of the clonally expanded peripheral T cells was not determined. Clonal expansion of both CD4+ and CD8+ blood T cells was observed from baseline to week 6 at doses 0.1 to 3.0 mg/kg. Low levels of normalized T-cell clonal expansion were also seen in some patients who did not respond. Partial responders in the 0.1-3.0 mg/kg groups had among the lowest normalized peripheral clonal expansion, especially among CD8+ T cells. After ivuxolimab, more expanded clones were found on average in CD8+ T cells than in CD4+ T cells.

Patients with autoimmune disease history or receiving systemic immunosuppression were excluded from the trial. Peripheral blood for TCR sequencing was drawn from every dose cohort at baseline, at cycle 4 day 1 and at cycle 7 day 1. The samples were taken from a phase I, first-in-human, multicenter, open-label dose-escalation trial of ivuxolimab. Adults with locally advanced or metastatic melanoma, renal cell carcinoma, hepatocellular carcinoma or head and neck squamous cell carcinoma were enrolled in the trial. CD4+ and CD8+ T cells were sorted separately from peripheral blood before TCR sequencing. Measured from the cysteine to the phenylalanine, the CDR3 is 13 residues long. Only CDR3 DNA is held: 39 bases, read in frame from base 1. V sheds 1 base and J sheds 9 bases, leaving 12 bases between their ends. Sequences SEHNR (CDR1) and FQNEAQ (CDR2) are obtained from the germline V gene (reference sequence).

As for this clone: Its specific antigen is unknown. No clone much larger than this one lies a single base away; base qualities are absent.

Genomic DNA was extracted from sorted cells for sequencing of the TCRbeta CDR3 region. The immunoSEQ Assay was used to sequence the TCRbeta CDR3 regions. The source is immuneACCESS, and TCRdb retained only in-frame sequences with V and J called. Part of the clones is not carried over; for the studies checked, unresolved V genes explain less than half of this, and the remainder is unexplained. The sample table shows around 46,000 clones, and around 90% are seen once. The ten most abundant clones make up more than 55% of the sample. Sample: CD4+ or CD8+ T cells sorted from blood, taken in a trial of the OX40 agonist ivuxolimab. The rearrangement combines TRBV7-9 with TRBJ1-2; TRBD1 is possibly the D segment (5 matching bases). This clonotype was sampled from an adult with an advanced solid tumor such as melanoma, head and neck, liver or kidney cancer. The sequence in DNA is TGTGCCAGCAGCTTAGGTGAAGGGGACCGCTACACCTTC. This is translated as CASSLGEGDRYTF.